This entry concerns a single T cell receptor beta chain. Its antigen remains undetermined. No quality values exist for individual bases; no much larger clone is one base distant. TCRbeta CDR3 regions were amplified from genomic DNA using the immunoSEQ Assay, a bias-controlled multiplex PCR. Turning to the authors' computational methods: Nucleated cell counts per sample were estimated from amplification of reference gene primers within the assay. To quantify the absolute abundance of each unique TCRbeta CDR3 rearrangement, sequence reads were collapsed and filtered. For each sample, productive Simpson clonality was calculated as the square root of Simpson's diversity index over productive rearrangements. The clones in this table, taken by TCRdb from immuneACCESS, are in-frame only. Not every clone is retained; where verified, under half of the shortfall comes from an unresolved V gene, and the cause of the rest is unknown. V and J calls and clone size are copied from that table; D and trimming were computed from the DNA. The sample table shows about 440,000 clones, and 87% are seen once. The ten top clones hold under 2.5% of the sample.

Participants in the prospective study were enrolled through a virtual design, were aged roughly 18 to 100 years, and lived in 24 United States geographic areas. To assign participants to cohorts, the prospective study relied on clinical history that participants themselves reported in a screening survey and a study questionnaire. In the prospective study, whole blood, serum and a nasopharyngeal or oropharyngeal swab were collected from each participant by mobile phlebotomists. Additional blood draws and questionnaires over an approximately two-month period could optionally be provided by prospective study participants. Prospective study blood samples were shipped either frozen or at room temperature before DNA extraction. This sample was included in a study of blood T cell repertoires in COVID-19 (TCRdb year 2020). Regarding the complete study: The collaborator samples originated in the United States, Italy and Spain and spanned the acute and convalescent phases of COVID-19. The material from the prospective study consisted of cDNA or gDNA derived from T cells, B-cell-depleted T cells, or PBMCs. Subjects who had been exposed to COVID-19, were actively infected with it, or had recovered from it provided the deeply sampled blood TCRbeta repertoires that made up the dataset. The repertoires were released in a freely available public database intended as a resource for research on the immune response to SARS-CoV-2. The samples were drawn from the first 160 participants of the ongoing ImmuneRACE study and from some 1,300 subjects provided by 6 global collaborators. A de-identified subject ID, COVID-19 status, age in years and sex were almost always included in the sample metadata. HLA class I and class II types, where available, came from metadata supplied by the sample provider rather than from assay-based typing. General conclusions and limits of the study: How much clinical and demographic metadata was included differed by source and by participant, and the metadata was provided uncurated.

From the germline V gene (reference sequence), CDR1 is SEHNR and CDR2 is FQNEAQ. Trimming costs V 4 bases and J 4 bases, and their ends lie 8 bases apart. Reading from cysteine to phenylalanine, the CDR3 counts 13 amino acids. Solely the CDR3 DNA is kept, with 39 bases framed from the first base. The sequenced material came from PBMCs or T cells enriched from blood (not recorded which). This TCR derives from a woman aged 18-29 years with acute COVID-19. The rearrangement joined TRBV7-9 to TRBJ1-5; TRBD1 might be the D gene, on 5 matching bases. CDR3 reads: CASSSDKNQPQHF. The DNA is TGTGCCAGCAGCTCGGACAAGAATCAGCCCCAGCATTTT.